This T cell receptor (beta chain) was sequenced for a study of blood T cell repertoires in COVID-19. This clone occurred many times. Per the germline V gene, CDR1 is MGHRA and CDR2 is YSYEKL. The V segment lost 4 bases and the J segment 2 bases; nucleotides outside the gene matches: 4. The CDR3 has 15 amino acids. Here immunoSEQ multiplex PCR was the method, and the copy in TCRdb shows in-frame clones only, minus some. The data show around 180,000 clones, with 81% seen just once and 9% to 15% held by the top ten. Patients from Seattle were sampled longitudinally, starting during active infection. The rearrangement links TRBV4-1 to TRBJ2-7; TRBD1 matches 11 bases. Sequencing used peripheral blood. The clonotype was recovered from a woman aged 80 or older with COVID-19, enrolled during active disease. CDR3 sequence reads: CASSPTDRGPYEQYF. In DNA form, the CDR3 reads TGCGCCAGCAGCCCTACGGACAGGGGGCCCTACGAGCAGTACTTC.